This TCR beta chain was sequenced for a study of OX40 agonist ivuxolimab in advanced cancers. Study overall: Patients enrolled in dose escalation were diagnosed with hepatocellular carcinoma, melanoma, renal cell or head and neck cancer. Findings of the study overall: Averaged across samples, CD8+ T cells carried more expanded clones than CD4+ did. Circulating CD4+ and CD8+ T cells showed clonal expansion by week 6 at 0.1 to 3.0 mg/kg.

V dropped 3 bases and J dropped 6 bases, with 10 bases sitting between them. Germline V gene lookup returns CDR1 SGHRS and CDR2 YFSETQ. The length of the CDR3 is 13 residues. With regard to this clone: Its matching antigen is unknown.

Assay: immunoSEQ multiplex PCR; the TCRdb copy retains only in-frame clones and omits some. This sample carries about 59,000 clones, about 90% of them seen once, and the ten largest clones take approximately 20%. The starting material was CD4+ or CD8+ T cells sorted from blood, obtained in a trial of the OX40 agonist ivuxolimab. The V and J genes are TRBV5-1 and TRBJ2-1; the D gene is possibly TRBD1 (5 bases). The TCR sequence derives from an adult with an advanced solid tumor such as melanoma, head and neck, liver or kidney cancer. CDR3 residues: CASSSQGGNEQFF. Written as DNA, the CDR3 is TGCGCCAGCAGCTCGCAGGGCGGCAATGAGCAGTTCTTC.